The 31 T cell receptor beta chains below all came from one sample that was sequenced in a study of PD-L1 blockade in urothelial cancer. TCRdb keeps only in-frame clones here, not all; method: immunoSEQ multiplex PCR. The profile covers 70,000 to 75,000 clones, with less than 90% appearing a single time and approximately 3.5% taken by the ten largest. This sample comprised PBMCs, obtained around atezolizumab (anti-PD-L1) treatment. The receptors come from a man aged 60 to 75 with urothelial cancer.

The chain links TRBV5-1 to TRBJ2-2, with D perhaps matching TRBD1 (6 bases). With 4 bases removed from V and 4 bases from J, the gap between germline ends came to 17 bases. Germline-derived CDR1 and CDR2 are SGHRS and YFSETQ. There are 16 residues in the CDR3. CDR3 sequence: CASSLPPTGSTGELFF. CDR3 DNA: TGCGCCAGCAGCCTACCACCCACAGGGAGCACCGGGGAGCTGTTTTTT.

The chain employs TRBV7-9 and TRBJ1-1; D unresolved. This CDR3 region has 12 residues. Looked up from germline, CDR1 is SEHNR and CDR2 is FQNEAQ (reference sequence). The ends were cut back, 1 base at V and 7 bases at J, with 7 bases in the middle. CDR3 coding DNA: TGTGCCAGCAGCTTAGTCGGAGATGAAGCTTTCTTT. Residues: CASSLVGDEAFF.

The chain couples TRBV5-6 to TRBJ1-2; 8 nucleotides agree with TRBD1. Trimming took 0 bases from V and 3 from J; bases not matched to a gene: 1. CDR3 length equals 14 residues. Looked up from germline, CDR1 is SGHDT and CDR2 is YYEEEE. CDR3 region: CASSLEDRDYGYTF. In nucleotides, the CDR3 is TGTGCCAGCAGCTTGGAGGACAGGGACTATGGCTACACCTTC.

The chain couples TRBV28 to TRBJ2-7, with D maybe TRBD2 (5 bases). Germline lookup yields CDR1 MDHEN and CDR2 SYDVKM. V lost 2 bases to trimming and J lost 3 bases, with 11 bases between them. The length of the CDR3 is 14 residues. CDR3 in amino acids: CASSLRGLNYEQYF. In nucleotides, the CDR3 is TGTGCCAGCAGTTTACGAGGGCTTAACTACGAGCAGTACTTC.

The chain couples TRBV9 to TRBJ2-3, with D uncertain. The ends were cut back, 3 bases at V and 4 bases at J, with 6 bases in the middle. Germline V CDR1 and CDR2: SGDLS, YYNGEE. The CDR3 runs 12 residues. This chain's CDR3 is CASSAIADTQYF. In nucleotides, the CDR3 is TGTGCCAGCAGCGCCATAGCAGATACGCAGTATTTT.

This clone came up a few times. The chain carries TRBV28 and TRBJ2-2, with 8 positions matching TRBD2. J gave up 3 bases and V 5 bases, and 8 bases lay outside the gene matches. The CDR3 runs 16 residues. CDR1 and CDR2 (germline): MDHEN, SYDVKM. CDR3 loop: CASSPGGGVHTGELFF. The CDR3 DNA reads TGTGCCAGCAGTCCCGGGGGGGGAGTCCACACCGGGGAGCTGTTTTTT.

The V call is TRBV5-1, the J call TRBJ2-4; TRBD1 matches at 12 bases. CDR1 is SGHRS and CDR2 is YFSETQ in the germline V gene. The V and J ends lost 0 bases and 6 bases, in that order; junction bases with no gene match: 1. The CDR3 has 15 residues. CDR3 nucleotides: TGCGCCAGCAGCTTGGAGGGACAGGGGGCAAACATTCAGTACTTC. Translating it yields CASSLEGQGANIQYF.

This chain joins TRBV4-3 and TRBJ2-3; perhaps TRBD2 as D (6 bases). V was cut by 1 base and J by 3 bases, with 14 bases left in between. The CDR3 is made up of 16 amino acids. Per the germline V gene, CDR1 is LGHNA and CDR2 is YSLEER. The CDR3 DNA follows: TGCGCCAGCAGCCAAGTCTGGAGGGGAAGAACAGATACGCAGTATTTT. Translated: CASSQVWRGRTDTQYF.

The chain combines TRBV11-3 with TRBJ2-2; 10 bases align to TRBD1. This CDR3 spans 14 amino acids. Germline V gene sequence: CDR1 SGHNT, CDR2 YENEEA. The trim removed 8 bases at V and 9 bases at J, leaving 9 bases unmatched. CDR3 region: CASGGQGTARELFF. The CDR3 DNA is TGTGCCAGCGGGGGACAGGGGACGGCCAGGGAGCTGTTTTTT.

CDR3 region: CASRVLAGYNEQFF. The CDR3, as DNA: TGCGCCAGCAGAGTCCTAGCGGGATACAATGAGCAGTTCTTC. V gene TRBV4-1 combines with J gene TRBJ2-1, with 9 positions matching TRBD2. Germline CDR1 MGHRA, CDR2 YSYEKL. Trimming at V came to 6 bases and at J to 4 bases, leaving 4 bases not matched to a gene. The CDR3 covers 14 residues.

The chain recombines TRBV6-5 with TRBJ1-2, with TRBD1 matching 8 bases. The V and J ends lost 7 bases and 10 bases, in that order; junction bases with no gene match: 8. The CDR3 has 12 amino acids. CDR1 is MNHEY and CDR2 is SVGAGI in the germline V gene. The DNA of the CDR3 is TGTGCCAGCACTTTAAGGACAGGGACCTACACCTTC. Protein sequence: CASTLRTGTYTF.

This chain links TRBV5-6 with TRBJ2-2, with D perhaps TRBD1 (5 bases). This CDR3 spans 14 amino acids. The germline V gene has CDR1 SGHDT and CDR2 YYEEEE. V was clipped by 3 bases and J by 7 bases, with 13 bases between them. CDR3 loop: CASSSATAVGELFF. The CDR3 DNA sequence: TGTGCCAGCAGCTCTGCGACAGCCGTCGGGGAGCTGTTTTTT.

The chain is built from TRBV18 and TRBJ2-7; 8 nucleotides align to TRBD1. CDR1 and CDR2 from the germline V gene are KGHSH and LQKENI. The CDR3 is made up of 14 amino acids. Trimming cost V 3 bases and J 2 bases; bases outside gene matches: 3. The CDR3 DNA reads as TGTGCCAGCTCACCCACAGGGGGGACCTACGAGCAGTACTTC. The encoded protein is CASSPTGGTYEQYF.

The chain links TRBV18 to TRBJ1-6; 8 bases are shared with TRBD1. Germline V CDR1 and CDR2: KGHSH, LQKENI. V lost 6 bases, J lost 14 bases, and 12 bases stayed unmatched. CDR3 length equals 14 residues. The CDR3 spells CASSSGTGIQALHF. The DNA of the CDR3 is TGTGCCAGCTCGTCCGGGACAGGTATCCAGGCCCTCCACTTT. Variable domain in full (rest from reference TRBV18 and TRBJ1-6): NAGVMQNPRHLVRRRGQEARLRCSPMKGHSHVYWYRQLPEEGLKFMVYLQKENIIDESGMPKERFSAEFPKEGPSILRIQQVVRGDSAAYFCASSSGTGIQALHFGNGTRLTVT.

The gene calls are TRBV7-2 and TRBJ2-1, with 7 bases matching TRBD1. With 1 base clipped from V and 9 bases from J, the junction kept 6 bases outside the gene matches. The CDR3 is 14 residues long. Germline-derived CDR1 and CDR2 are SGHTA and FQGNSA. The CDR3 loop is CASSLGGGNSEQFF. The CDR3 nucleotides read TGTGCCAGCAGCTTAGGAGGGGGCAATAGTGAGCAGTTCTTC.

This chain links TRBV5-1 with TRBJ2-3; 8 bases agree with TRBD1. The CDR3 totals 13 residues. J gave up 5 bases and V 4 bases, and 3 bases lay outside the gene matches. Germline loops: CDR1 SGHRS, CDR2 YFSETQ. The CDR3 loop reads CASSRDRLDTQYF. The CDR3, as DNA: TGCGCCAGCAGCCGGGACAGGCTAGATACGCAGTATTTT. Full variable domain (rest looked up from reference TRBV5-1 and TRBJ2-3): KAGVTQTPRYLIKTRGQQVTLSCSPISGHRSVSWYQQTPGQGLQFLFEYFSETQRNKGNFPGRFSGRQFSNSRSEMNVSTLELGDSALYLCASSRDRLDTQYFGPGTRLTVL.

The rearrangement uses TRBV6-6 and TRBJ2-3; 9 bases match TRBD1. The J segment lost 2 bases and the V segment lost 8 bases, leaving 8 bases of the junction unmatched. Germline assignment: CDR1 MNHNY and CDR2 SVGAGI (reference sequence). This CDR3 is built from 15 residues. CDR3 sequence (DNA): TGTGCCAGCCACCTCAGGACAGGGGTCACAGATACGCAGTATTTT. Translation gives CASHLRTGVTDTQYF.

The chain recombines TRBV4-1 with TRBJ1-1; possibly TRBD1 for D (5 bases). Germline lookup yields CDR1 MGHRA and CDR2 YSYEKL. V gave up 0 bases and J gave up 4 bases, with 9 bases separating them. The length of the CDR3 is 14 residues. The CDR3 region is CASSQDWGGTEAFF. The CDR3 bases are TGCGCCAGCAGCCAAGATTGGGGGGGCACTGAAGCTTTCTTT.

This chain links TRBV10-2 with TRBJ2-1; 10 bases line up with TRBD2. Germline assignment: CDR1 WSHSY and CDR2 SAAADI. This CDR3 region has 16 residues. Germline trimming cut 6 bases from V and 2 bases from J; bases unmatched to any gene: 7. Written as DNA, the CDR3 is TGCGCCAGCAGGGCTCCCACTAGCGGGGCCTACAATGAGCAGTTCTTC. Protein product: CASRAPTSGAYNEQFF.

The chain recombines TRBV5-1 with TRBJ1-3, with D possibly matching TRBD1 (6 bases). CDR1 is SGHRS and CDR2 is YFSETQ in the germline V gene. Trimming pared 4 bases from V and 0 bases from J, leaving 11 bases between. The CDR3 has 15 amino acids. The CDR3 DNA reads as TGCGCCAGCAGCAACATACAGGGCTCTGGAAACACCATATATTTT. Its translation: CASSNIQGSGNTIYF.

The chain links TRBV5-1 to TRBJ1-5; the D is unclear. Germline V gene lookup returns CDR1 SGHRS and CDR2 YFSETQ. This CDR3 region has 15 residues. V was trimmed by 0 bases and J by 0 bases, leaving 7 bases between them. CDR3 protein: CASSLAGNSNQPQHF. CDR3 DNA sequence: TGCGCCAGCAGCTTGGCAGGAAATAGCAATCAGCCCCAGCATTTT.

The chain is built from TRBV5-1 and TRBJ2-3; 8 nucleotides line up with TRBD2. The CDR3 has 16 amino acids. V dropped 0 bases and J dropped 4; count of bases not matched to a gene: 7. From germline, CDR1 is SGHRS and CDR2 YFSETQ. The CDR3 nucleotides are TGCGCCAGCAGCTTGGGTGTGACTAGCGCCCCAGATACGCAGTATTTT. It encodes CASSLGVTSAPDTQYF.

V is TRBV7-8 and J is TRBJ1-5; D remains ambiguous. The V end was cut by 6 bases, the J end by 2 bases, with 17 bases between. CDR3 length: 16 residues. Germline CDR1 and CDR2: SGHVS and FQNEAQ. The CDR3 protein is CASRPPREEGNQPQHF. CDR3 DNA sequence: TGTGCCAGCAGACCACCCCGGGAGGAGGGCAATCAGCCCCAGCATTTT.

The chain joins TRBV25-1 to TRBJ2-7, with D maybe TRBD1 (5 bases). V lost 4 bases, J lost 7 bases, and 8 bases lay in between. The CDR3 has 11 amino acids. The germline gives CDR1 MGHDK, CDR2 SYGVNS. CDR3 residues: CASSADREQYF. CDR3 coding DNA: TGTGCCAGCAGTGCCGACAGAGAGCAGTACTTC.

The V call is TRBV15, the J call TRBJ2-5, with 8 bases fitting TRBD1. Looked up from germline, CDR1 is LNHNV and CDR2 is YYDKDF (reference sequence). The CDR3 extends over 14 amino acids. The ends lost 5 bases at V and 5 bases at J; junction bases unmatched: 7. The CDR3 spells CATSVQGAGETQYF. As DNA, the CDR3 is TGTGCCACCAGCGTGCAGGGGGCAGGGGAGACCCAGTACTTC. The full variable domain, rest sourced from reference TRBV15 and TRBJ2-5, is DAMVIQNPRYQVTQFGKPVTLSCSQTLNHNVMYWYQQKSSQAPKLLFHYYDKDFNNEADTPDNFQSRRPNTSFCFLDIRSPGLGDTAMYLCATSVQGAGETQYFGPGTRLLVL.

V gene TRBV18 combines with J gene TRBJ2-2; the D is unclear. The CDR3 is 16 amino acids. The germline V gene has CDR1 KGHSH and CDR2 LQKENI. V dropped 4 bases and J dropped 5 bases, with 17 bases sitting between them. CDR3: CASSRLQGSNTGELFF. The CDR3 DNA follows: TGTGCCAGCTCACGATTGCAAGGTAGCAATACCGGGGAGCTGTTTTTT. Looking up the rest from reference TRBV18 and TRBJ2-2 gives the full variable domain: NAGVMQNPRHLVRRRGQEARLRCSPMKGHSHVYWYRQLPEEGLKFMVYLQKENIIDESGMPKERFSAEFPKEGPSILRIQQVVRGDSAAYFCASSRLQGSNTGELFFGEGSRLTVL.

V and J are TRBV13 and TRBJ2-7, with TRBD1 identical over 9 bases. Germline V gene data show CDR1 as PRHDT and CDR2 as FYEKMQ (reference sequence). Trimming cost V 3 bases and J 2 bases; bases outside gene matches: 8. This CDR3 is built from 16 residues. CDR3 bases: TGTGCCAGCAGCTTTACCCCGGGACAGGGCACCTACGAGCAGTACTTC. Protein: CASSFTPGQGTYEQYF.

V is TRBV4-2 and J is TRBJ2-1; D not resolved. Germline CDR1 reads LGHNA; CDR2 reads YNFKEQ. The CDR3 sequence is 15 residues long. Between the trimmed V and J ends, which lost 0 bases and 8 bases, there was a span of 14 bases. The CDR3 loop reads CASSQDLTRAYEQFF. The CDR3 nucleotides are TGTGCCAGCAGCCAAGATCTCACCAGAGCGTATGAGCAGTTCTTC.

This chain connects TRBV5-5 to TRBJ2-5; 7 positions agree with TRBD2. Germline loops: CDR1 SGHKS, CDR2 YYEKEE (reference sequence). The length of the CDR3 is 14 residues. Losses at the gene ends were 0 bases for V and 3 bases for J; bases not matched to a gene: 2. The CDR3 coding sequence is TGTGCCAGCAGCTTGGCAGGACTAGAAGAGACCCAGTACTTC. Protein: CASSLAGLEETQYF.

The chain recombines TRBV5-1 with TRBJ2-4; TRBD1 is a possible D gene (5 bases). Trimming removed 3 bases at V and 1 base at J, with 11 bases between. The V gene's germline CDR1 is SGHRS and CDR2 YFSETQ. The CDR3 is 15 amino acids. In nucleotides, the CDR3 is TGCGCCAGCAGCTGGAGTGGGGCGGCCAAAAACATTCAGTACTTC. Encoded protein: CASSWSGAAKNIQYF.

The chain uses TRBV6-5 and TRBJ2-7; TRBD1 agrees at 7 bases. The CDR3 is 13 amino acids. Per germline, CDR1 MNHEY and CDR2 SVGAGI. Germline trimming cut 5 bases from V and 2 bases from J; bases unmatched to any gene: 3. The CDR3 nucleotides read TGTGCCAGCAGTGGGACAGTAGCCTACGAGCAGTACTTC. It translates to CASSGTVAYEQYF.